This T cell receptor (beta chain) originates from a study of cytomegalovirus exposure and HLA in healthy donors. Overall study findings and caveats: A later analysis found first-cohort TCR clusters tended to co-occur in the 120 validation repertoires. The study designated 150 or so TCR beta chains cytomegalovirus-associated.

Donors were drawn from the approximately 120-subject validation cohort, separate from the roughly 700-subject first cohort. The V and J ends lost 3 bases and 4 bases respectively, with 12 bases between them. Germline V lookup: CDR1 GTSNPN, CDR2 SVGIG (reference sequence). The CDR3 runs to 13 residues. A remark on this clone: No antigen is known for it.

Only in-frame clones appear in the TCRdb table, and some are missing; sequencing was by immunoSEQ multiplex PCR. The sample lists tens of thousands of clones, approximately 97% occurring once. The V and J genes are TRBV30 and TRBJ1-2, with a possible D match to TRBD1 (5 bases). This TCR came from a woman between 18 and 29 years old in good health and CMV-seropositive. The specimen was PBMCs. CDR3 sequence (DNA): TGTGCCTGGAGCCCCAGGGTTGGCTATGGCTACACCTTC. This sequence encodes CAWSPRVGYGYTF.